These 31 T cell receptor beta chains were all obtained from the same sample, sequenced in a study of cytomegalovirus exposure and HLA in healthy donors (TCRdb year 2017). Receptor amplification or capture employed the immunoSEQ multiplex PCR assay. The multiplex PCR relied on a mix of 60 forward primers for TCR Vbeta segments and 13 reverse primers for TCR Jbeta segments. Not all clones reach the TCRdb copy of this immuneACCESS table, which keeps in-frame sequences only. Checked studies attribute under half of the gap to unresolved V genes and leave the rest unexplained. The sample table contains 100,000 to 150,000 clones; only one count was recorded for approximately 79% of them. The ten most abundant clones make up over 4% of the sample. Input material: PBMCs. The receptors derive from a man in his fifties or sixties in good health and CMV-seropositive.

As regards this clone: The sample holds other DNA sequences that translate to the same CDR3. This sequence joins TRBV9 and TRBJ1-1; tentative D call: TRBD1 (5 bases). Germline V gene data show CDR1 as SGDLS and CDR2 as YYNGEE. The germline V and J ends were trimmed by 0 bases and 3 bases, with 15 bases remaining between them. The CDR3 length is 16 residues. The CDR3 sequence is CASSVGIVGGDTEAFF. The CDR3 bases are TGTGCCAGCAGCGTAGGGATTGTGGGAGGGGACACTGAAGCTTTCTTT. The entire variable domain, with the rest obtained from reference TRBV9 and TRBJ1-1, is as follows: DSGVTQTPKHLITATGQRVTLRCSPRSGDLSVYWYQQSLDQGLQFLIQYYNGEERAKGNILERFSAQQFPDLHSELNLSSLELGDSALYFCASSVGIVGGDTEAFFGQGTRLTVV.

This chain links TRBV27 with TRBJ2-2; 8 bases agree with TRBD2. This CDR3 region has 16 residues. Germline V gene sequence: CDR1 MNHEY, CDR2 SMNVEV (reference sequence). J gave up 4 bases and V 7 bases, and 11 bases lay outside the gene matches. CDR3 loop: CASTPGGIWSTGELFF. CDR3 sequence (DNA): TGTGCCAGCACCCCGGGAGGGATCTGGAGCACCGGGGAGCTGTTTTTT.

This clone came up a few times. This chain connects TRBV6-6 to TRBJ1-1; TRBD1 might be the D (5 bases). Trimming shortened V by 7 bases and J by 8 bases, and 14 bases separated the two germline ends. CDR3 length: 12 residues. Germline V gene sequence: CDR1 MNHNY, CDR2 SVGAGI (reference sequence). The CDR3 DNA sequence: TGTGCCAGCAATCCACCCCAGGGAGAAGCTTTCTTT. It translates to CASNPPQGEAFF.

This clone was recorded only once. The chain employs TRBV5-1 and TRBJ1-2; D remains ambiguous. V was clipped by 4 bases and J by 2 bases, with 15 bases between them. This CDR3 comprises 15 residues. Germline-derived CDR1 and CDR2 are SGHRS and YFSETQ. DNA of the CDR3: TGCGCCAGCAGCCTGGGAGATCTACTAAACTATGGCTACACCTTC. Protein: CASSLGDLLNYGYTF.

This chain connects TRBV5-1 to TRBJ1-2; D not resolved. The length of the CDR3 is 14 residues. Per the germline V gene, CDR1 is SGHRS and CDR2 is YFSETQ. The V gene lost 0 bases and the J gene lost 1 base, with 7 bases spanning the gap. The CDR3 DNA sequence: TGCGCCAGCAGCTTGGATCAGTTTAACTATGGCTACACCTTC. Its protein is CASSLDQFNYGYTF.

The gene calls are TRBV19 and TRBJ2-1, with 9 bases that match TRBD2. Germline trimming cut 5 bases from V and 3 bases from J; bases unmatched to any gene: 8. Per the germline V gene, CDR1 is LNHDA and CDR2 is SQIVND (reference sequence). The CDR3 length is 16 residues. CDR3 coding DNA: TGTGCCAGTAGTCCCTTAGCGGGAGTGGGCTACAATGAGCAGTTCTTC. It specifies CASSPLAGVGYNEQFF.

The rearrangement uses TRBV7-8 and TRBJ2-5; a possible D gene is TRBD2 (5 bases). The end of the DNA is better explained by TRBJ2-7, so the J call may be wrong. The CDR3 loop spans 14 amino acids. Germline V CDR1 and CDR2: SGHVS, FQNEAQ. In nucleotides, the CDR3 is TGTGCCAGCAGCACAGCGGCCCAGACCTACGAGCAGTACTTC. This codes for CASSTAAQTYEQYF.

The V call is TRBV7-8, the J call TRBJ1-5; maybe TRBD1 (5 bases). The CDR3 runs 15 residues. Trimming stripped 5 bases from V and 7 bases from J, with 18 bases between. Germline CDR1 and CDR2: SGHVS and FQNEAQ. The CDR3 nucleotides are TGTGCCAGCAGCCAGCCGGGGCCGGGGGACCAGCCCCAGCATTTT. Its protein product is CASSQPGPGDQPQHF.

The CDR3 protein is CASSLKGKGNTIYF. For the CDR3, the DNA is TGTGCCAGCAGCTTGAAGGGGAAAGGAAACACCATATATTTT. The rearrangement links TRBV5-6 to TRBJ1-3, with D perhaps matching TRBD1 (5 bases). Germline V gives CDR1 SGHDT, CDR2 YYEEEE. The ends were cut back, 1 base at V and 4 bases at J, with 9 bases in the middle. CDR3 size: 14 residues.

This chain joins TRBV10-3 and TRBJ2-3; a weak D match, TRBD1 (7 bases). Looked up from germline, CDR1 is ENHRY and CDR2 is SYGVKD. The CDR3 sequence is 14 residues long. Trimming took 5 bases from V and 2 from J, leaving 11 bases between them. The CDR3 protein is CAISTGDFTDTQYF. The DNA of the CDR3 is TGTGCCATCAGTACAGGGGACTTCACAGATACGCAGTATTTT.

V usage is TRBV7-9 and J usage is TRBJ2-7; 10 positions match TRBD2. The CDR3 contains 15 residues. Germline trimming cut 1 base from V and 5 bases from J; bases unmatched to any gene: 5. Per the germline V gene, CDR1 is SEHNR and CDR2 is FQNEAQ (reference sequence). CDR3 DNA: TGTGCCAGCAGCTTAGTGCTAGCGGGAGTCCACGAGCAGTACTTC. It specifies CASSLVLAGVHEQYF.

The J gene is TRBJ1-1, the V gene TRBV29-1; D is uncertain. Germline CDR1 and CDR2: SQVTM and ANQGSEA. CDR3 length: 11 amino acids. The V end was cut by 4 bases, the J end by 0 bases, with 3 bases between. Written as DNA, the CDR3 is TGCAGCGTTGTCATGAACACTGAAGCTTTCTTT. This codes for CSVVMNTEAFF.

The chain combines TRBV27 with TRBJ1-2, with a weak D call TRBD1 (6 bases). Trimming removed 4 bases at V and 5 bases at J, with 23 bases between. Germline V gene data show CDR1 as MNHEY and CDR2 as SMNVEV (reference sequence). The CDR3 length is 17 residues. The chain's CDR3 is CASSSFFDSRGGYGYTF. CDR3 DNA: TGTGCCAGCAGTTCGTTCTTCGACAGTCGAGGGGGTTATGGCTACACCTTC.

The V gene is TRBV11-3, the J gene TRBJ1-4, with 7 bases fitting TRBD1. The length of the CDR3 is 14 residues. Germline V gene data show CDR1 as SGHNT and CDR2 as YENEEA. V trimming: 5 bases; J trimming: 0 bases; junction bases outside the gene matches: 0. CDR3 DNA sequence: TGTGCCAGCAGCGGGACAGCAACTAATGAAAAACTGTTTTTT. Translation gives CASSGTATNEKLFF.

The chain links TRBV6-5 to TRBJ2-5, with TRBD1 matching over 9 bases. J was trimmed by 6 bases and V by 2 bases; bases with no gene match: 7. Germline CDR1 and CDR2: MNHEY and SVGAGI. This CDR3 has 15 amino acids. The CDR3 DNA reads TGTGCCAGCAGTTACGGGACAGGGACCATGAAGACCCAGTACTTC. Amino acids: CASSYGTGTMKTQYF.

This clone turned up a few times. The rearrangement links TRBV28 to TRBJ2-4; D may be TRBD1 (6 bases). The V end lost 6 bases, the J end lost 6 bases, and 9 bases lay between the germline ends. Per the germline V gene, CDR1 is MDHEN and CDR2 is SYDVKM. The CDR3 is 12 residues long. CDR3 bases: TGTGCCAGCAGGACAGGCCGAAACATTCAGTACTTC. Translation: CASRTGRNIQYF.

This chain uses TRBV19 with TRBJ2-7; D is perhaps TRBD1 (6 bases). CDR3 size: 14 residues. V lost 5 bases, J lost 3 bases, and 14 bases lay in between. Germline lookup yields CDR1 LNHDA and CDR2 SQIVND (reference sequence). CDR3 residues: CASSVTGMGYEQYF. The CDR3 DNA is TGTGCCAGTAGTGTAACAGGGATGGGCTACGAGCAGTACTTC.

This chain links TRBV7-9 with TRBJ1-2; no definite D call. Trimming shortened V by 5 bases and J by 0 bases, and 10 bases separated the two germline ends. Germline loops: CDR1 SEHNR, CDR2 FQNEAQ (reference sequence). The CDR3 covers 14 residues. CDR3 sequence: CASSRNEANYGYTF. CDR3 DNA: TGTGCCAGCAGCCGGAACGAGGCTAACTATGGCTACACCTTC.

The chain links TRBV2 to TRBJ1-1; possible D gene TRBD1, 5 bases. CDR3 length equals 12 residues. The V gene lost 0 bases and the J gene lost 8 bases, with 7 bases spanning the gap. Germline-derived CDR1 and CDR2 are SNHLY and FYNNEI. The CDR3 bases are TGTGCCAGCAGTGAAGCCGGGGGAGAAGCTTTCTTT. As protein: CASSEAGGEAFF.

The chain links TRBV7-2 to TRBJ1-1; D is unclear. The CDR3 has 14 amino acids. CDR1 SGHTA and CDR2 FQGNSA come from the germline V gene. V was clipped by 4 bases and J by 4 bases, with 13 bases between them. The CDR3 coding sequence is TGTGCCAGCAGCTCAGGTCCGGGAGGCACTGAAGCTTTCTTT. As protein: CASSSGPGGTEAFF.

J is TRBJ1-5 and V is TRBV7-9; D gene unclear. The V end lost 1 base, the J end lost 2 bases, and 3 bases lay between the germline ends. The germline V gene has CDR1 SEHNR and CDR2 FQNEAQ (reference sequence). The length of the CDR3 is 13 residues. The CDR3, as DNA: TGTGCCAGCAGCTTAGTAGGCAATCAGCCCCAGCATTTT. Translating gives CASSLVGNQPQHF.

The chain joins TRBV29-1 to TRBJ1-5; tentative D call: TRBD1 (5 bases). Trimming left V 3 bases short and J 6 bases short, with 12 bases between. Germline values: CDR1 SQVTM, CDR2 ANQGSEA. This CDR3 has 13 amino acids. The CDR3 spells CSVDQGKGQPQHF. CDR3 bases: TGCAGCGTTGATCAGGGAAAGGGTCAGCCCCAGCATTTT.

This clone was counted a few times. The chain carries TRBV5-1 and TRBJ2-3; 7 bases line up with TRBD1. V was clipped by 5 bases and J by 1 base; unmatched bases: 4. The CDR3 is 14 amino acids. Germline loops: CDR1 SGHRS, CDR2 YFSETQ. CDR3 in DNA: TGCGCCAGCAGTCGAGACAGGGGCACAGATACGCAGTATTTT. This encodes CASSRDRGTDTQYF.

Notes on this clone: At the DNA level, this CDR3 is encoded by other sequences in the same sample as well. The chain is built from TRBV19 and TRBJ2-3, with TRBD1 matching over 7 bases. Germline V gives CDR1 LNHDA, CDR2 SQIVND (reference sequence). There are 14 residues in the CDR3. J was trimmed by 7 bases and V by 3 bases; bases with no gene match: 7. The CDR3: CASSMSGGGNTQYF. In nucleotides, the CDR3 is TGTGCCAGTAGTATGTCAGGGGGTGGAAATACGCAGTATTTT.

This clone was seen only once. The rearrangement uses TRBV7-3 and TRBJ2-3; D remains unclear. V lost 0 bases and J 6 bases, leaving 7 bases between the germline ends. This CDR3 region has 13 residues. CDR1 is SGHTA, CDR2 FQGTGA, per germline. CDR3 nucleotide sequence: TGTGCCAGCAGCTTAACCCTTCCGGATACGCAGTATTTT. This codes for CASSLTLPDTQYF. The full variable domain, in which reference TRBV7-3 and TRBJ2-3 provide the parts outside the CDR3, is GAGVSQTPSNKVTEKGKYVELRCDPISGHTALYWYRQSLGQGPEFLIYFQGTGAADDSGLPNDRFFAVRPEGSVSTLKIQRTERGDSAVYLCASSLTLPDTQYFGPGTRLTVL.

DNA of the CDR3: TGCGCCAGCAGTTGGACAGGGAAATTCGAGGGCTACACCTTC. Translation gives CASSWTGKFEGYTF. This chain uses TRBV5-1 with TRBJ1-2; TRBD1 matches at 8 bases. V lost 5 bases and J lost 8; bases outside the gene matches: 11. This CDR3 contains 14 residues. Germline V gives CDR1 SGHRS, CDR2 YFSETQ.

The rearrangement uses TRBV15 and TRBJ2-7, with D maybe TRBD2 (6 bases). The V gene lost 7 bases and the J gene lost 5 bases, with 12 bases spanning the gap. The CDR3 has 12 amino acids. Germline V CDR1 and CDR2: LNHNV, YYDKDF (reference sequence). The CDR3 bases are TGTGCCACCAACAGTGGAGGGGACGAGCAGTACTTC. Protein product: CATNSGGDEQYF.

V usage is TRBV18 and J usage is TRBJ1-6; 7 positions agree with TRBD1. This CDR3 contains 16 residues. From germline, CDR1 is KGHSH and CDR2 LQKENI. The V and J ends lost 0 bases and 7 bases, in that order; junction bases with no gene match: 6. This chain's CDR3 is CASSPPTGAGNSPLHF. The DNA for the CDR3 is TGTGCCAGCTCACCACCAACAGGGGCAGGCAATTCACCCCTCCACTTT.

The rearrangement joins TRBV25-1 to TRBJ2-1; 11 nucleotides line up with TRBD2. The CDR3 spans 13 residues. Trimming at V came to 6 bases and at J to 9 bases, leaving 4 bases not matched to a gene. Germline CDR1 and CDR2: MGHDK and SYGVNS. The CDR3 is CASRLAGVSEQFF. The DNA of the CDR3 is TGTGCCAGCAGACTAGCGGGAGTTTCTGAGCAGTTCTTC.

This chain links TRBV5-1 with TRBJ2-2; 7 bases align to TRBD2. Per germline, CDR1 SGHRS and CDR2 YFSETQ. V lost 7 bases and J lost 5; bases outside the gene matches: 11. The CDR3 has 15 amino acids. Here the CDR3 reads CASRLGGGRTGELFF. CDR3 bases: TGCGCCAGCCGCCTGGGCGGGGGACGAACCGGGGAGCTGTTTTTT.

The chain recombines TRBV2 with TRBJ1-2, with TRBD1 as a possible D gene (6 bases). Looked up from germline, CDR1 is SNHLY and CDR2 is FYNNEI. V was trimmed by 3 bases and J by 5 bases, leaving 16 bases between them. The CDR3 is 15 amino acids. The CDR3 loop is CASSDRATGLYGYTF. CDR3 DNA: TGTGCCAGCAGTGACAGGGCGACAGGATTATATGGCTACACCTTC.